One sample yielded the 19 T cell receptor beta chains listed below, sequenced in a study of blood T cell repertoires in COVID-19 (dated by TCRdb to about 2020). The method behind the library was the immunoSEQ multiplex PCR assay. TCRdb re-hosts the immuneACCESS table, in-frame sequences only. Its copies lack some clones; in the studies checked, an unresolved V gene accounts for under half of them, and the cause for the rest is not known. Present in this sample are roughly 200,000 clones, 86% of which were seen just once. Under 3% of the sample belongs to the ten largest clones. The sequenced sample was peripheral blood. These receptors all stem from a young woman with active or convalescent COVID-19.

In this sample, this clone turned up once. The chain uses TRBV9 and TRBJ2-5, with 10 bases matching TRBD1. CDR1 is SGDLS, CDR2 YYNGEE, per germline. The V and J ends lost 3 bases and 5 bases, in that order; junction bases with no gene match: 13. This CDR3 comprises 17 residues. CDR3 bases: TGTGCCAGCAGCGACAGGACAGGGGGACTCATCGGGGAGACCCAGTACTTC. Translated, it gives CASSDRTGGLIGETQYF.

The chain has TRBV4-1 and TRBJ1-1; D call uncertain. There are 13 residues in the CDR3. From germline, CDR1 is MGHRA and CDR2 YSYEKL. With 0 bases removed from V and 5 bases from J, the gap between germline ends came to 7 bases. DNA for the CDR3: TGCGCCAGCAGCCAAGATCCGGGAACTGAAGCTTTCTTT. Translating it yields CASSQDPGTEAFF.

The CDR3 DNA reads as TGTGCCAGCAGCTTCGAGTCAGGAAGCTCCTACAATGAGCAGTTCTTC. Its translation is CASSFESGSSYNEQFF. The chain combines TRBV7-6 with TRBJ2-1; D call uncertain. The CDR3 length is 16 residues. Trimming pared 3 bases from V and 0 bases from J, leaving 12 bases between. Germline values: CDR1 SGHVS, CDR2 FNYEAQ.

The chain has TRBV11-3 and TRBJ2-7; 9 bases align to TRBD2. V trimming: 2 bases; J trimming: 0 bases; junction bases outside the gene matches: 11. Germline loops: CDR1 SGHNT, CDR2 YENEEA. CDR3 length: 18 amino acids. CDR3 nucleotides: TGTGCCAGCAGCTTAAGGAGGGGCGGCGGGGGGGACTCCTACGAGCAGTACTTC. Translated: CASSLRRGGGGDSYEQYF. Full variable domain (outside the CDR3, taken from reference TRBV11-3 and TRBJ2-7): EAGVVQSPRYKIIEKKQPVAFWCNPISGHNTLYWYLQNLGQGPELLIRYENEEAVDDSQLPKDRFSAERLKGVDSTLKIQPAELGDSAVYLCASSLRRGGGGDSYEQYFGPGTRLTVT.

The chain links TRBV7-9 to TRBJ2-1; TRBD2 matches at 9 bases. Germline V gives CDR1 SEHNR, CDR2 FQNEAQ (reference sequence). Losses at the gene ends were 5 bases for V and 9 bases for J; bases not matched to a gene: 17. CDR3 length: 17 amino acids. CDR3: CASSLGGTSRMDTEQFF. The CDR3 coding sequence is TGTGCCAGCAGCCTAGGGGGGACTAGCCGTATGGATACTGAGCAGTTCTTC.

V and J are TRBV18 and TRBJ1-2; TRBD1 might be the D (6 bases). V gave up 4 bases and J gave up 4 bases, with 13 bases separating them. CDR1 KGHSH and CDR2 LQKENI come from the germline V gene. The CDR3 consists of 14 residues. The CDR3 sequence is CASSLRTDPYGYTF. The CDR3 DNA sequence: TGTGCCAGCTCACTTAGGACAGACCCCTATGGCTACACCTTC.

The rearrangement joins TRBV19 to TRBJ1-5; D call uncertain. V gave up 9 bases and J gave up 6 bases, with 18 bases separating them. The length of the CDR3 is 14 residues. The germline V gene has CDR1 LNHDA and CDR2 SQIVND (reference sequence). CDR3 loop: CASTSGWLTQPQHF. The CDR3 DNA reads as TGTGCCAGCACCAGCGGTTGGTTGACTCAGCCCCAGCATTTT. Drawing the rest from reference TRBV19 and TRBJ1-5, the complete variable domain is DGGITQSPKYLFRKEGQNVTLSCEQNLNHDAMYWYRQDPGQGLRLIYYSQIVNDFQKGDIAEGYSVSREKKESFPLTVTSAQKNPTAFYLCASTSGWLTQPQHFGDGTRLSIL.

V usage is TRBV12-2 and J usage is TRBJ2-5; the table's D call, TRBD1, has no DNA check behind it. TRBV12-2 is recorded as a pseudogene. The CDR3 is 13 amino acids. The CDR3 sequence is CASRSTGGETQYF. CDR3 sequence (DNA): TGTGCAAGTCGCTCGACAGGGGGAGAGACCCAGTACTTC.

The V and J genes are TRBV19 and TRBJ2-3; TRBD1 agrees at 9 bases. The CDR3 sequence is 15 residues long. Germline trimming cut 2 bases from V and 2 bases from J; bases unmatched to any gene: 2. The germline V gene has CDR1 LNHDA and CDR2 SQIVND (reference sequence). CDR3 sequence reads: CASSIYRGHTDTQYF. The CDR3 DNA follows: TGTGCCAGTAGTATATACAGGGGGCACACAGATACGCAGTATTTT.

This rearrangement joins TRBV6-5 to TRBJ2-3; D may be TRBD1 (6 bases). Deletions cut 6 bases from V and 1 base from J, with 14 bases between. The CDR3 is made up of 15 amino acids. The germline CDR1 and CDR2 sequences are MNHEY and SVGAGI. DNA for the CDR3: TGTGCCAGCAGGGACCGAGGGGGTCGCACAGATACGCAGTATTTT. It encodes CASRDRGGRTDTQYF.

The rearrangement uses TRBV6-2 or TRBV6-3 and TRBJ1-1, with 11 bases aligning to TRBD1. CDR1 and CDR2 (germline): MNHEY, SVGEGT. The V gene end was trimmed by 3 bases and the J gene end by 2 bases; junction bases not matched to a gene: 8. This CDR3 is 17 amino acids long. CDR3 sequence (DNA): TGTGCCAGCAGTTATGAATGGACAGGGGGCCCCAACACTGAAGCTTTCTTT. Translated, it gives CASSYEWTGGPNTEAFF.

The CDR3 reads CASSLDGRGLEAFF. As DNA, the CDR3 is TGTGCCAGCAGCTTAGACGGGAGGGGCCTCGAAGCTTTCTTT. The chain carries TRBV7-9 and TRBJ1-1; tentatively, D is TRBD1 (5 bases). The CDR3 is 14 residues long. V shed 1 base and J shed 8 bases, with 14 bases lying between them. Germline CDR1 reads SEHNR; CDR2 reads FQNEAQ (reference sequence).

The CDR3 protein is CAIRTGNNQPQHF. CDR3 coding DNA: TGTGCCATCAGGACAGGGAACAATCAGCCCCAGCATTTT. The V gene is TRBV10-3, the J gene TRBJ1-5, with 7 bases identical to TRBD1. The CDR3 consists of 13 residues. Germline CDR1 and CDR2: ENHRY and SYGVKD. Unmatched junction bases numbered 2, after V lost 6 bases and J lost 3 bases.

In nucleotides, the CDR3 is TGTGCCAGCAGCTTGGTGGGACAGAATGAAAAACTGTTTTTT. As protein: CASSLVGQNEKLFF. V is TRBV5-6 and J is TRBJ1-4; 7 nucleotides align to TRBD1. Germline assignment: CDR1 SGHDT and CDR2 YYEEEE. With V trimmed by 0 bases and J by 5 bases, 1 base remained unmatched. The CDR3 is made up of 14 amino acids. The whole variable domain, remainder taken from reference TRBV5-6 and TRBJ1-4, is DAGVTQSPTHLIKTRGQQVTLRCSPKSGHDTVSWYQQALGQGPQFIFQYYEEEERQRGNFPDRFSGHQFPNYSSELNVNALLLGDSALYLCASSLVGQNEKLFFGSGTQLSVL.

Turning to this clone: One end of the junction varies from germline; a read error may be responsible. The chain is built from TRBV3-1 (or the pseudogene TRBV3-2) and TRBJ2-2; 8 positions match TRBD2. The CDR3 loop spans 14 amino acids. The germline V gene has CDR1 LGHDT and CDR2 YNNKEL (reference sequence). CDR3 bases: TGTGCCCGCAGCCGGGCGGGGGGCGGCGGGGAGCTGTTTTTT. This encodes CARSRAGGGGELFF.

The chain employs TRBV14 and TRBJ1-1; D gene uncertain. CDR1 and CDR2 (germline): SGHDN, FVKESK. V lost 5 bases and J 2 bases, leaving 9 bases between the germline ends. The CDR3 is 13 residues long. Written as DNA, the CDR3 is TGTGCCAGCAGCTCCCAGATAAACACTGAAGCTTTCTTT. Amino acids: CASSSQINTEAFF.

The chain combines TRBV5-6 with TRBJ2-1, with D uncertain. The germline V and J ends were trimmed by 1 base and 4 bases, with 6 bases remaining between them. The CDR3 runs to 13 residues. Germline values: CDR1 SGHDT, CDR2 YYEEEE. CDR3 DNA sequence: TGTGCCAGCAGCTTGACCGGGTACAATGAGCAGTTCTTC. Its translation is CASSLTGYNEQFF.

This clone was counted a single time. The chain employs TRBV7-2 and TRBJ2-3, with TRBD1 as a possible D gene (6 bases). Trimming pared 5 bases from V and 2 bases from J, leaving 11 bases between. This CDR3 is 14 amino acids long. Per the germline V gene, CDR1 is SGHTA and CDR2 is FQGNSA. The CDR3 sequence: CASSQQGVTDTQYF. CDR3 coding DNA: TGTGCCAGCAGCCAACAGGGTGTCACAGATACGCAGTATTTT.

The chain couples TRBV19 to TRBJ1-5; 10 positions agree with TRBD1. The CDR3 totals 16 residues. With V trimmed by 4 bases and J by 9 bases, 12 bases remained unmatched. The germline V gene has CDR1 LNHDA and CDR2 SQIVND (reference sequence). The CDR3 sequence is CASSTLPGQGNWPQHF. Written as DNA, the CDR3 is TGTGCCAGTAGTACTTTACCGGGACAGGGGAATTGGCCCCAGCATTTT.